This T cell receptor beta chain appears in the sequencing data of a study of blood T cell repertoires in COVID-19. Whole-study context: In each case, the material was cDNA or gDNA derived from T cells, B-cell-depleted T cells, or PBMCs.

Sequencing used immunoSEQ multiplex PCR; TCRdb keeps in-frame clones, though not all of them. Of approximately 28,000 clones listed, 85% to 95% are singletons. The specimen was peripheral blood. The clonotype was recovered from an older woman with COVID-19, enrolled during active disease.

CDR3 sequence (DNA): TGTGCCAGCAGCTGGGGGACAGGTGGCTACACCTTC. As protein: CASSWGTGGYTF. The J gene is TRBJ1-2, the V gene TRBV5-5; 8 bases are shared with TRBD1. V lost 3 bases, J lost 7 bases, and 2 bases stayed unmatched. Per germline, CDR1 SGHKS and CDR2 YYEKEE (reference sequence). The CDR3 has 12 amino acids.